The 30 T cell receptor beta chains below all came from one sample that was sequenced in a study of T cells in Graves' hyperthyroidism and ophthalmopathy. TCR beta CDR3 regions were amplified from RNA. TCR CDR3 underwent first-round RT-PCR with the HTBI primer set. TCRdb re-called the multiplex PCR reads with MiXCR, one entry per CDR3 protein. The table lists 600,000 to 700,000 distinct CDR3 sequences, 45% of them singletons. Sequenced: peripheral blood or thyroid tissue (not recorded which). These receptor sequences come from an adult man with Graves' disease, either hyperthyroidism or ophthalmopathy (not recorded which).

The chain combines TRBV7-3 with TRBJ2-5; D unclear. The CDR3 is 15 amino acids. Germline lookup yields CDR1 SGHTA and CDR2 FQGTGA. Trimming left V 9 bases short and J 1 base short, with 18 bases between. The CDR3 sequence is CASSNGDLGQETQYF. In nucleotides, the CDR3 is TGTGCCAGTAGTAACGGCGATCTAGGCCAAGAGACCCAGTACTTC.

The chain is built from TRBV19 and TRBJ2-5; the match to TRBD2 covers 8 bases. The CDR3 totals 14 residues. V was clipped by 8 bases and J by 4 bases; unmatched bases: 9. Germline V gives CDR1 LNHDA, CDR2 SQIVND (reference sequence). The CDR3 is CASDAREGGETQYF. CDR3 in DNA: TGTGCCAGTGATGCACGGGAGGGCGGAGAGACCCAGTACTTC.

The CDR3 loop reads CASRPDRGINYGYTF. In nucleotides, the CDR3 is TGTGCCAGCAGGCCGGACAGGGGTATTAACTATGGCTACACCTTC. This rearrangement joins TRBV2 to TRBJ1-2; 9 bases match TRBD1. Germline V gives CDR1 SNHLY, CDR2 FYNNEI. Trimming removed 6 bases from V and 1 base from J; junction bases left unmatched: 6. The CDR3 has 15 amino acids.

Comment on this clonotype: A much larger clone differs from this one at a single base, so this may be a read error. The V and J genes are TRBV29-1 and TRBJ1-1; D is unclear. The ends were cut back, 4 bases at V and 1 base at J, with 10 bases in the middle. This CDR3 has 13 amino acids. CDR1 and CDR2 from the germline V gene are SQVTM and ANQGSEA. The CDR3 sequence is CSVVQAPNTEAFF. DNA for the CDR3: TGCAGCGTTGTCCAGGCTCCGAACACTGAAGCTTTCTTT.

In the case of this clonotype: Relative to the germline gene, one junction end is altered; a read error may explain this. This rearrangement joins TRBV25-1 to TRBJ1-5; no firm D call. Germline values: CDR1 MGHDK, CDR2 SYGVNS. The CDR3 loop spans 14 amino acids. The CDR3: CASSVRGLAQPRHF. The DNA for the CDR3 is TGTGCCAGTAGTGTCCGGGGTCTGGCTCAGCCCCGGCATTTT.

The V gene is TRBV19, the J gene TRBJ1-1; D is unresolved. This CDR3 is built from 14 residues. Germline V gene data show CDR1 as LNHDA and CDR2 as SQIVND (reference sequence). Trimming removed 3 bases at V and 12 bases at J, with 20 bases between. The CDR3 DNA sequence: TGTGCCAGTAGTATGAATGTGGAAGTGAAGATGACTTTCTTT. It is translated as CASSMNVEVKMTFF. The full variable domain, in which reference TRBV19 and TRBJ1-1 provide the parts outside the CDR3, is DGGITQSPKYLFRKEGQNVTLSCEQNLNHDAMYWYRQDPGQGLRLIYYSQIVNDFQKGDIAEGYSVSREKKESFPLTVTSAQKNPTAFYLCASSMNVEVKMTFFGQGTRLTVV.

This clonotype was detected many times. The chain recombines TRBV14 with TRBJ1-6, with a possible D match to TRBD1 (5 bases). This CDR3 is built from 15 residues. Deletions cut 1 base from V and 10 bases from J, with 14 bases between. Germline V gives CDR1 SGHDN, CDR2 FVKESK. CDR3 in amino acids: CASSQGSDSESPLHF. CDR3 nucleotide sequence: TGTGCCAGCAGCCAAGGCTCCGACAGTGAATCACCCCTCCACTTT. The entire variable domain, with the rest obtained from reference TRBV14 and TRBJ1-6, is as follows: EAGVTQFPSHSVIEKGQTVTLRCDPISGHDNLYWYRRVMGKEIKFLLHFVKESKQDESGMPNNRFLAERTGGTYSTLKVQPAELEDSGVYFCASSQGSDSESPLHFGNGTRLTVT.

The chain couples TRBV19 to TRBJ1-1; D call uncertain. With 3 bases removed from V and 0 bases from J, the gap between germline ends came to 14 bases. Germline V CDR1 and CDR2: LNHDA, SQIVND (reference sequence). This CDR3 comprises 16 residues. The DNA for the CDR3 is TGTGCCAGTAGTATCGCCGGTCAACGGGTGAACACTGAAGCTTTCTTT. Its translation: CASSIAGQRVNTEAFF.

In regard to this clonotype: Just one base apart from a much larger clone, this may be a read error. The gene calls are TRBV2 and TRBJ2-6; D gene unclear. The CDR3 extends over 13 amino acids. In germline, CDR1 is SNHLY, CDR2 FYNNEI. Deletions cut 7 bases from V and 2 bases from J, with 6 bases between. The CDR3 DNA follows: TGTGCCAGCAACAACGCTGGGGCCAACGTCCTGACTTTC. As protein: CASNNAGANVLTF.

This clonotype was counted between two and nine times. The chain joins TRBV6-1 to TRBJ1-4; D remains unclear. The CDR3 covers 15 residues. V was clipped by 7 bases and J by 0 bases, with 12 bases between them. Germline assignment: CDR1 MNHNS and CDR2 SASEGT. CDR3 in DNA: TGTGCCAGCACTAAAAGCGGGGCAACTAATGAAAAACTGTTTTTT. Protein sequence: CASTKSGATNEKLFF.

J is TRBJ1-5 and V is TRBV5-5, with TRBD1 identical over 7 bases. Germline V gene data show CDR1 as SGHKS and CDR2 as YYEKEE (reference sequence). The J segment lost 4 bases and the V segment lost 1 base, leaving 8 bases of the junction unmatched. The CDR3 is made up of 16 amino acids. The CDR3 sequence: CASSLTGQMRNQPQHF. The CDR3 DNA follows: TGTGCCAGCAGCTTGACGGGACAGATGAGGAATCAGCCCCAGCATTTT.

Only a few counts were recorded for this clonotype. The chain combines TRBV7-9 with TRBJ1-3, with a weak D call TRBD1 (6 bases). Germline V gives CDR1 SEHNR, CDR2 FQNEAQ (reference sequence). The CDR3 has 16 residues. V was pared by 5 bases and J by 2 bases, with 16 bases between. Written as DNA, the CDR3 is TGTGCCAGCAGCCTCATCCGCGGGGGCGCTGGAAACACCATATATTTT. Protein: CASSLIRGGAGNTIYF.

The chain has TRBV20-1 and TRBJ2-7; D is possibly TRBD1 (6 bases). V lost 1 base and J 0 bases, leaving 13 bases between the germline ends. The germline V gene has CDR1 DFQATT and CDR2 SNEGSKA (reference sequence). The CDR3 has 15 residues. In DNA, the CDR3 is TGCAGTGCTAGAGCTGGGACAACAGGCTCCTACGAGCAGTACTTC. Its protein product is CSARAGTTGSYEQYF.

V usage is TRBV2 and J usage is TRBJ2-2; D gene unclear. Germline V gene sequence: CDR1 SNHLY, CDR2 FYNNEI. The CDR3 has 13 amino acids. Trimming cost V 1 base and J 7 bases, with 7 bases left between them. The CDR3 here is CASSEDGVGELFF. The CDR3 DNA sequence: TGTGCCAGCAGTGAAGATGGGGTCGGGGAGCTGTTTTTT.

This clonotype was seen a few times. The chain has TRBV9 and TRBJ1-2, with a tentative D call TRBD1 (5 bases). The germline V gene encodes CDR1 SGDLS and CDR2 YYNGEE. V shed 1 base and J shed 6 bases, with 13 bases lying between them. This CDR3 contains 14 residues. The CDR3 loop is CASSVQGYEDGYTF. CDR3 bases: TGTGCCAGCAGCGTACAGGGTTATGAAGATGGCTACACCTTC.

V gene TRBV28 combines with J gene TRBJ1-1; no reliable D call. The germline V gene has CDR1 MDHEN and CDR2 SYDVKM. This CDR3 is 12 amino acids long. V gave up 6 bases and J gave up 1 base, with 6 bases separating them. CDR3 sequence reads: CASRNTNTEAFF. The CDR3 DNA reads as TGTGCCAGCAGGAATACGAACACTGAAGCTTTCTTT.

The chain recombines TRBV6-5 with TRBJ2-7, with D possibly being TRBD1 (5 bases). Germline CDR1 MNHEY, CDR2 SVGAGI. V lost 6 bases to trimming and J lost 4 bases, with 13 bases between them. The CDR3 loop spans 13 amino acids. CDR3 sequence: CASSVLQGYEQYF. CDR3 DNA sequence: TGTGCCAGCAGCGTGCTTCAGGGTTACGAGCAGTACTTC.

This clonotype appeared a few times. V usage is TRBV19 and J usage is TRBJ1-5; 7 bases match TRBD1. After removal of 1 base from V and 5 bases from J, the junction contained 5 bases not matched to a gene. Germline CDR1 and CDR2: LNHDA and SQIVND (reference sequence). CDR3 length: 15 residues. The CDR3 here is CASSIVRTGDQPQHF. CDR3 nucleotides: TGTGCCAGTAGTATAGTAAGAACAGGGGATCAGCCCCAGCATTTT.

This clonotype showed up just a few times. The gene calls are TRBV6-6 and TRBJ2-5; D is unresolved. The ends were cut back, 5 bases at V and 4 bases at J, with 14 bases in the middle. Germline CDR1 and CDR2: MNHNY and SVGAGI (reference sequence). The CDR3 consists of 14 residues. CDR3 protein: CASSEGRARETQYF. CDR3 nucleotides: TGTGCCAGCAGTGAAGGTCGCGCTAGAGAGACCCAGTACTTC.

In regard to this clonotype: One base away lies a much larger clone, so this may be a sequencing read error. This sequence joins TRBV11-3 and TRBJ1-2; D perhaps matches TRBD1 (6 bases). Germline-derived CDR1 and CDR2 are SGHNT and YENEEA. V was cut by 5 bases and J by 8 bases, with 15 bases left in between. The CDR3 contains 13 residues. The CDR3 DNA is TGTGCCAGCAGCGAGTGCGGGGGCGAAGGCTACACCTTC. This sequence encodes CASSECGGEGYTF.

This clonotype appeared a few times. A much larger clone sits a single nucleotide away, making a read error possible. The chain is built from TRBV20-1 and TRBJ1-5; D is perhaps TRBD1 (5 bases). V lost 1 base and J lost 5, with 6 bases in between. Germline loops: CDR1 DFQATT, CDR2 SNEGSKA (reference sequence). CDR3 length: 12 amino acids. The CDR3 DNA sequence: TGCAGTGCTAGAGGGGGCCATCAGCCCCAGCATTTT. Amino acid sequence: CSARGGHQPQHF.

In this sample, this clonotype turned up a few times. V and J are TRBV5-1 and TRBJ2-7; 10 bases fit TRBD1. From germline, CDR1 is SGHRS and CDR2 YFSETQ. The CDR3 has 14 amino acids. V dropped 3 bases and J dropped 3; count of bases not matched to a gene: 3. The CDR3 DNA reads as TGCGCCAGCAGCTGGGACAGGGGAATCTACGAGCAGTACTTC. The encoded protein is CASSWDRGIYEQYF.

The genes are TRBV7-9 and TRBJ2-5, with 12 bases lining up with TRBD2. The CDR3 covers 17 residues. Per germline, CDR1 SEHNR and CDR2 FQNEAQ (reference sequence). Unmatched junction bases numbered 6, after V lost 2 bases and J lost 2 bases. Here the CDR3 DNA reads TGTGCCAGCAGCTTAAACGTTCTAGCGGGAGGGCAAGAGACCCAGTACTTC. This encodes CASSLNVLAGGQETQYF. Together with reference TRBV7-9 and TRBJ2-5, the CDR3 gives the full variable domain: DTGVSQNPRHKITKRGQNVTFRCDPISEHNRLYWYRQTLGQGPEFLTYFQNEAQLEKSRLLSDRFSAERPKGSFSTLEIQRTEQGDSAMYLCASSLNVLAGGQETQYFGPGTRLLVL.

This clonotype was seen only once. The rearrangement links TRBV29-1 to TRBJ2-7, with D uncertain. V gave up 7 bases and J gave up 3 bases, with 7 bases separating them. The CDR3 sequence is 10 residues long. The germline V gene has CDR1 SQVTM and CDR2 ANQGSEA. DNA of the CDR3: TGCAGCGGGCAGTACTACGAGCAGTACTTC. This gives the protein CSGQYYEQYF.

V is TRBV20-1 and J is TRBJ2-5; 7 bases are a match to TRBD2. Germline loops: CDR1 DFQATT, CDR2 SNEGSKA (reference sequence). The junction had 19 bases not matched to a gene; V was cut back by 1 base and J by 5 bases. This CDR3 comprises 18 residues. The CDR3 loop is CSARVLWGQTSVAETQYF. The CDR3, as DNA: TGCAGTGCTAGAGTGCTCTGGGGCCAAACTAGCGTAGCGGAGACCCAGTACTTC.

CDR3 residues: CASSAGQGSSEKLFF. CDR3 coding DNA: TGTGCCAGCAGCGCCGGCCAGGGTAGCTCTGAAAAACTGTTTTTT. The chain employs TRBV9 and TRBJ1-4; possibly TRBD1 for D (5 bases). The CDR3 covers 15 residues. With 3 bases removed from V and 7 bases from J, the gap between germline ends came to 16 bases. Germline loops: CDR1 SGDLS, CDR2 YYNGEE.

The chain links TRBV7-8 to TRBJ2-5, with 8 bases matching TRBD1. This CDR3 has 11 amino acids. Trimming cost V 4 bases and J 11 bases; bases outside gene matches: 3. Per germline, CDR1 SGHVS and CDR2 FQNEAQ. CDR3 sequence (DNA): TGTGCCAGCAGCTGGACAGGGAATCAGTACTTC. As protein: CASSWTGNQYF.

CDR3 in amino acids: CASSMTGTQYF. CDR3 bases: TGTGCCAGCAGTATGACGGGGACCCAGTACTTC. The V gene is TRBV12-3 or TRBV12-4, the J gene TRBJ2-5; no clear D. Trimming pared 5 bases from V and 7 bases from J, leaving 8 bases between. CDR3 size: 11 residues.

This clonotype has at least ten counts. This chain links TRBV6-6 with TRBJ2-7; D is possibly TRBD1 or TRBD2 (6 bases each). The CDR3 runs to 13 residues. The V gene lost 7 bases and the J gene lost 3 bases, with 13 bases spanning the gap. Germline V lookup: CDR1 MNHNY, CDR2 SVGAGI (reference sequence). Here the CDR3 DNA reads TGTGCCAGCACGAACGGGGGCCTCTACGAGCAGTACTTC. It translates to CASTNGGLYEQYF.

On this clonotype: A read error may be the cause here, since a much bigger clone is one base away. The chain combines TRBV24-1 with TRBJ1-2; D remains unclear. This CDR3 spans 12 amino acids. The germline V gene has CDR1 KGHDR and CDR2 SFDVKD. This chain's CDR3 is CATGDPDYGYTF. The CDR3 DNA sequence: TGTGCCACCGGTGATCCAGATTATGGCTACACCTTC.